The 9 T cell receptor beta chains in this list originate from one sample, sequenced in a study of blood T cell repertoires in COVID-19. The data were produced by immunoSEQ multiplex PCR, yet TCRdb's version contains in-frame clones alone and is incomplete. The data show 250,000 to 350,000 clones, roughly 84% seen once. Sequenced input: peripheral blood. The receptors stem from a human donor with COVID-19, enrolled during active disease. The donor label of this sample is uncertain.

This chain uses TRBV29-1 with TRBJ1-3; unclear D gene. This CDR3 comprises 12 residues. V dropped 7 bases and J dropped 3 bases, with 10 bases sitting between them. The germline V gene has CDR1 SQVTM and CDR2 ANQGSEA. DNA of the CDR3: TGCAGCGCCAAGGGAGGTGGAAACACCATATATTTT. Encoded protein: CSAKGGGNTIYF. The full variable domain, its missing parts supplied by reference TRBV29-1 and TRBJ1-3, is SAVISQKPSRDICQRGTSLTIQCQVDSQVTMMFWYRQQPGQSLTLIATANQGSEATYESGFVIDKFPISRPNLTFSTLTVSNMSPEDSSIYLCSAKGGGNTIYFGEGSWLTVV.

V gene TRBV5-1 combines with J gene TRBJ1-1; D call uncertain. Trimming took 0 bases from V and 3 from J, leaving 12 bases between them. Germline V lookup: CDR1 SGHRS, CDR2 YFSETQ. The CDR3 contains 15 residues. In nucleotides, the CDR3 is TGCGCCAGCAGCTTGGATGAAGGTCGGGACACTGAAGCTTTCTTT. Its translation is CASSLDEGRDTEAFF.

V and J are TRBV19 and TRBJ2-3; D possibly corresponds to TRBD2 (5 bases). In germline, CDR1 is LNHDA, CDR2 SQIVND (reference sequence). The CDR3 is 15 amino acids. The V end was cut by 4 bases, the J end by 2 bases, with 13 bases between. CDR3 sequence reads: CASSKGRDLTDTQYF. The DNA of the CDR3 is TGTGCCAGTAGTAAGGGCCGGGATCTCACAGATACGCAGTATTTT.

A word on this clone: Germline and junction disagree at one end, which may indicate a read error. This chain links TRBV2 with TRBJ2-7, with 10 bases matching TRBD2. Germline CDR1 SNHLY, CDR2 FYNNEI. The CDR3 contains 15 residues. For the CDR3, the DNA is TGTGCCAGCGGTGAGGGACTAGCGCTCTCCTACGAGCAGTACTTC. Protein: CASGEGLALSYEQYF.

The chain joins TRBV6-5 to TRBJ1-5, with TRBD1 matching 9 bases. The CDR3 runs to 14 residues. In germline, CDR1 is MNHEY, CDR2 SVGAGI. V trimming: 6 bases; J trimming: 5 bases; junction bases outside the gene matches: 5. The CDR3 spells CASRRTGGHQPQHF. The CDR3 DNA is TGTGCCAGCAGGCGCACAGGGGGCCATCAGCCCCAGCATTTT.

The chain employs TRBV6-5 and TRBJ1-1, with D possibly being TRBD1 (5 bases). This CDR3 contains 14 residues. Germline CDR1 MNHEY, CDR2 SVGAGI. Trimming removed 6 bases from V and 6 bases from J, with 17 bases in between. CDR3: CASRPPLGGAEAFF. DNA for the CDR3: TGTGCCAGCAGACCTCCCCTGGGGGGGGCTGAAGCTTTCTTT.

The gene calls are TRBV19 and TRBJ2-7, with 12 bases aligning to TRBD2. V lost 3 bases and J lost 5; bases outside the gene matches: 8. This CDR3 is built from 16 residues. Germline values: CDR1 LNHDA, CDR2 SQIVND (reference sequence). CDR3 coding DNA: TGTGCCAGTAGTATGTCTAGCGGGAGGGATCCTAACGAGCAGTACTTC. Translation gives CASSMSSGRDPNEQYF.

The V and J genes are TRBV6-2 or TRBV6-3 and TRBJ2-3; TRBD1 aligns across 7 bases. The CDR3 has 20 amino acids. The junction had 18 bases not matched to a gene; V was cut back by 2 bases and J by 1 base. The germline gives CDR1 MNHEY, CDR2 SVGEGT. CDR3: CASSYPLTGIKSPGTDTQYF. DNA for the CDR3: TGTGCCAGCAGTTACCCGCTGACAGGGATTAAGTCGCCCGGCACAGATACGCAGTATTTT.

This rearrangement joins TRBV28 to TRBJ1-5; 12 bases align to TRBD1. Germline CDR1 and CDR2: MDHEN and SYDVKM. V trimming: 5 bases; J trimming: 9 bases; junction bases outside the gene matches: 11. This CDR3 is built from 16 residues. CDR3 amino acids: CASSPRGTGGMGPQHF. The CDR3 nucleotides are TGTGCCAGCAGTCCCCGAGGGACAGGGGGCATGGGGCCCCAGCATTTT.